These 6 T cell receptor beta chains were all obtained from the same sample, sequenced in a study of T cells in Graves' hyperthyroidism and ophthalmopathy. What was amplified from RNA transcripts were TCR beta CDR3 regions. With the HTBI primer set, the TCR CDR3 went through a first round of RT-PCR. TCRdb reprocessed the multiplex PCR reads with MiXCR, giving one entry per CDR3 protein. The sample lists hundreds of thousands of distinct CDR3 sequences, around 15% occurring once. The sequencing input was blood. These receptor sequences come from a woman in her thirties or forties with Graves' hyperthyroidism.

V gene TRBV20-1 combines with J gene TRBJ2-1, with D possibly called TRBD1 or TRBD2 (5 bases each). The germline V gene has CDR1 DFQATT and CDR2 SNEGSKA (reference sequence). The CDR3 spans 15 residues. V dropped 6 bases and J dropped 3 bases, with 18 bases sitting between them. CDR3 nucleotide sequence: TGCAGTGCACTAGGGGCTGGGGACGTCTACAATGAGCAGTTCTTC. This codes for CSALGAGDVYNEQFF.

This clonotype was seen ten or more times. The V and J genes are TRBV11-2 and TRBJ2-1; 12 nucleotides line up with TRBD2. With 5 bases clipped from V and 9 bases from J, the junction kept 5 bases outside the gene matches. The CDR3 spans 14 residues. Germline assignment: CDR1 SGHAT and CDR2 FQNNGV. The chain's CDR3 is CASSPGLAGREQFF. CDR3 nucleotide sequence: TGTGCCAGCAGCCCGGGACTAGCGGGTCGTGAGCAGTTCTTC. Filled out from reference TRBV11-2 and TRBJ2-1, the complete variable domain reads EAGVAQSPRYKIIEKRQSVAFWCNPISGHATLYWYQQILGQGPKLLIQFQNNGVVDDSQLPKDRFSAERLKGVDSTLKIQPAKLEDSAVYLCASSPGLAGREQFFGPGTRLTVL.

This clonotype showed up just a few times. The V gene is TRBV5-6, the J gene TRBJ2-7; D possibly corresponds to TRBD1 (5 bases). V was pared by 5 bases and J by 2 bases, with 17 bases between. The CDR3 spans 15 residues. Per the germline V gene, CDR1 is SGHDT and CDR2 is YYEEEE. CDR3 in DNA: TGTGCCAGCAGGCAGACGGCCGCAGGGACCTACGAGCAGTACTTC. Translating it yields CASRQTAAGTYEQYF. The full variable domain, its missing parts supplied by reference TRBV5-6 and TRBJ2-7, is DAGVTQSPTHLIKTRGQQVTLRCSPKSGHDTVSWYQQALGQGPQFIFQYYEEEERQRGNFPDRFSGHQFPNYSSELNVNALLLGDSALYLCASRQTAAGTYEQYFGPGTRLTVT.

The chain is built from TRBV30 and TRBJ1-2; perhaps TRBD1 as D (6 bases). The CDR3 runs 13 residues. CDR1 and CDR2 from the germline V gene are GTSNPN and SVGIG (reference sequence). Trimming removed 5 bases from V and 2 bases from J, with 12 bases in between. The CDR3 region has the DNA TGTGCCTGGGGTAGGGGGGCGAACTATGGCTACACCTTC. Translation gives CAWGRGANYGYTF.

This clonotype came up a few times. The chain has TRBV19 and TRBJ2-3, with 8 bases matching TRBD2. CDR1 LNHDA and CDR2 SQIVND come from the germline V gene (reference sequence). The trim removed 9 bases at V and 0 bases at J, leaving 8 bases unmatched. There are 15 residues in the CDR3. The CDR3 DNA is TGTGCCAGCCAAGCGACTAGCGCTAGCACAGATACGCAGTATTTT. The encoded protein is CASQATSASTDTQYF. Filled out from reference TRBV19 and TRBJ2-3, the complete variable domain reads DGGITQSPKYLFRKEGQNVTLSCEQNLNHDAMYWYRQDPGQGLRLIYYSQIVNDFQKGDIAEGYSVSREKKESFPLTVTSAQKNPTAFYLCASQATSASTDTQYFGPGTRLTVL.

This clonotype occurred many times. The V and J genes are TRBV28 and TRBJ1-1; 8 bases are shared with TRBD1. Germline loops: CDR1 MDHEN, CDR2 SYDVKM. The CDR3 loop spans 17 amino acids. V trimming: 2 bases; J trimming: 0 bases; junction bases outside the gene matches: 8. This CDR3 reads CASSLLILGQVNTEAFF. In DNA form, the CDR3 reads TGTGCCAGCAGTTTACTCATACTGGGACAGGTGAACACTGAAGCTTTCTTT. The variable domain in full, completed from reference TRBV28 and TRBJ1-1, reads DVKVTQSSRYLVKRTGEKVFLECVQDMDHENMFWYRQDPGLGLRLIYFSYDVKMKEKGDIPEGYSVSREKKERFSLILESASTNQTSMYLCASSLLILGQVNTEAFFGQGTRLTVV.